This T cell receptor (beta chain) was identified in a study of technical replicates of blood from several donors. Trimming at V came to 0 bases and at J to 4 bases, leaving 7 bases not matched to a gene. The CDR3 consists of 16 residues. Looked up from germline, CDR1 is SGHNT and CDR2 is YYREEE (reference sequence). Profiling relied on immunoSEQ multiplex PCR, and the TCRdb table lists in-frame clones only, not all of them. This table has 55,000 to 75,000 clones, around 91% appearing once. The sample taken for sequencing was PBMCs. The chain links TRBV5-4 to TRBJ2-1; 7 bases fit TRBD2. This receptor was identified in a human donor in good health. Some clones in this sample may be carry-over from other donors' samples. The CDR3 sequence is CASSLGGGVAYNEQFF. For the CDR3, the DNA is TGTGCCAGCAGCTTGGGCGGGGGAGTCGCATACAATGAGCAGTTCTTC.